This TCR beta chain is from a study of T cell responses to AZD1222 COVID-19 vaccine. Study-wide results and limits: Vaccine-related CD4 TCRs covered spike, predominating at 160-218 and 743-854.

Germline-derived CDR1 and CDR2 are SGHRS and YFSETQ. CDR3 length: 15 residues. Trimming removed 4 bases from V and 7 bases from J; junction bases left unmatched: 12. Some clones are missing from TCRdb's copy, which holds only in-frame ones; the method was immunoSEQ multiplex PCR. Of more than 95,000 clones detected, around nine tenths appear once; the ten largest clones hold about 5.6%. As concerns this clone: Its antigen is undetermined.

The sequencing used peripheral blood, collected on day 0 of AZD1222 vaccination. The genes are TRBV5-1 and TRBJ1-2, with TRBD1 matching over 8 bases. The receptor's source is an adult in good health. The CDR3 nucleotides are TGCGCCAGCAGCCGTATGGACAGGGAGCGCAGTGGCTACACCTTC. This translates into CASSRMDRERSGYTF.